These 13 T cell receptor beta chains came from one sample sequenced in a study of cytomegalovirus exposure and HLA in healthy donors. The PCR had 60 Vbeta and 13 Jbeta primers. Clones were sequenced by immunoSEQ multiplex PCR, and TCRdb holds only the in-frame ones, with some missing. The sample has fewer than 300,000 clones, 75% to 90% seen once; the top ten hold over 0.3%. The specimen was PBMCs. The receptors here all came from a girl aged 2-10 years in good health and CMV-seronegative.

This chain uses TRBV6-1 with TRBJ2-4; no definite D call. Trimming took 2 bases from V and 0 from J, leaving 14 bases between them. The CDR3 runs 17 residues. Germline V gene lookup returns CDR1 MNHNS and CDR2 SASEGT. As DNA, the CDR3 is TGTGCCAGCAGTGAATGGGCCTTAAATTTAGCCAAAAACATTCAGTACTTC. Translating it yields CASSEWALNLAKNIQYF.

This chain links TRBV6-6 with TRBJ2-7, with D possibly matching TRBD2 (5 bases). Deletions cut 6 bases from V and 7 bases from J, with 16 bases between. The length of the CDR3 is 13 residues. Germline V gene lookup returns CDR1 MNHNY and CDR2 SVGAGI (reference sequence). The chain's CDR3 is CASSELRVGEQYF. The CDR3 DNA reads as TGTGCCAGCAGCGAGCTGAGGGTGGGGGAGCAGTACTTC.

This rearrangement joins TRBV18 to TRBJ1-5; the D is unclear. V lost 1 base and J 4 bases, leaving 8 bases between the germline ends. The CDR3 length is 14 residues. Germline CDR1 KGHSH, CDR2 LQKENI. Written as DNA, the CDR3 is TGTGCCAGCTCACCACTGGCAGGAAATCAGCCCCAGCATTTT. Translating it yields CASSPLAGNQPQHF.

The V and J genes are TRBV28 and TRBJ1-2; tentative D call: TRBD1 (5 bases). The CDR3 totals 13 residues. V dropped 5 bases and J dropped 4 bases, with 11 bases sitting between them. Germline V lookup: CDR1 MDHEN, CDR2 SYDVKM. CDR3 protein: CASSKDTTYGYTF. CDR3 coding DNA: TGTGCCAGCAGTAAGGACACCACCTATGGCTACACCTTC.

The genes are TRBV2 and TRBJ2-7, with 10 bases identical to TRBD1. Germline assignment: CDR1 SNHLY and CDR2 FYNNEI. V was pared by 6 bases and J by 4 bases, with 9 bases of the junction left unmatched. The CDR3 extends over 15 amino acids. CDR3 nucleotides: TGTGCCAGCAGCGTCGACAGGGGGCGGAGGTACGAGCAGTACTTC. Amino acid sequence: CASSVDRGRRYEQYF. The full variable domain, completed using reference TRBV2 and TRBJ2-7, is EPEVTQTPSHQVTQMGQEVILRCVPISNHLYFYWYRQILGQKVEFLVSFYNNEISEKSEIFDDQFSVERPDGSNFTLKIRSTKLEDSAMYFCASSVDRGRRYEQYFGPGTRLTVT.

This clone was seen just once. The CDR3 nucleotides read TGTGCCAGCAGCCCATCCCCGACAGGGTTGTACGAGCAGTACTTC. It codes for CASSPSPTGLYEQYF. The chain recombines TRBV28 with TRBJ2-7, with TRBD1 identical over 7 bases. CDR1 is MDHEN and CDR2 is SYDVKM in the germline V gene. Trimming removed 6 bases from V and 4 bases from J; junction bases left unmatched: 12. This CDR3 region has 15 residues. Using reference TRBV28 and TRBJ2-7 for the parts outside the CDR3, the full variable domain is DVKVTQSSRYLVKRTGEKVFLECVQDMDHENMFWYRQDPGLGLRLIYFSYDVKMKEKGDIPEGYSVSREKKERFSLILESASTNQTSMYLCASSPSPTGLYEQYFGPGTRLTVT.

The chain joins TRBV2 to TRBJ1-2, with 9 nucleotides matching TRBD1. Germline V gene lookup returns CDR1 SNHLY and CDR2 FYNNEI. V lost 5 bases, J lost 2 bases, and 6 bases stayed unmatched. The CDR3 is made up of 15 amino acids. In DNA form, the CDR3 reads TGTGCCAGCAGTACCACAGGGGGCTTGAACTATGGCTACACCTTC. It translates to CASSTTGGLNYGYTF.

This clone has just a few counts. This chain uses TRBV7-9 with TRBJ2-7; the D is unclear. V was cut by 5 bases and J by 2 bases, with 13 bases left in between. The CDR3 length is 14 residues. Per the germline V gene, CDR1 is SEHNR and CDR2 is FQNEAQ (reference sequence). The CDR3 sequence is CASSPKSSAYEQYF. The CDR3 DNA is TGTGCCAGCAGCCCCAAGAGCAGCGCCTACGAGCAGTACTTC.

The chain is built from TRBV11-2 and TRBJ2-5; the match to TRBD2 covers 12 bases. The CDR3 contains 16 residues. Per germline, CDR1 SGHAT and CDR2 FQNNGV. Losses at the gene ends were 5 bases for V and 0 bases for J; bases not matched to a gene: 4. In DNA form, the CDR3 reads TGTGCCAGCAGCCCCCGACTAGCGGGAGACCAAGAGACCCAGTACTTC. Protein product: CASSPRLAGDQETQYF.

This chain connects TRBV14 to TRBJ2-7; TRBD1 might be the D (6 bases). CDR1 SGHDN and CDR2 FVKESK come from the germline V gene. The CDR3 length is 13 residues. With 0 bases removed from V and 9 bases from J, the gap between germline ends came to 12 bases. The CDR3: CASSQEQGNVQYF. CDR3 in DNA: TGTGCCAGCAGCCAAGAGCAGGGGAACGTGCAGTACTTC.

This clone turned up a few times. V usage is TRBV5-1 and J usage is TRBJ2-1; a possible D gene is TRBD1 (7 bases). The CDR3 totals 15 residues. Per the germline V gene, CDR1 is SGHRS and CDR2 is YFSETQ. V lost 4 bases and J lost 7, with 18 bases in between. The CDR3 DNA reads TGCGCCAGCAGCACACGACAGGGAGGTCTTAATGAGCAGTTCTTC. Encoded protein: CASSTRQGGLNEQFF.

Notes on this clone: Additional DNA sequences in this sample encode the identical CDR3. The rearrangement uses TRBV29-1 and TRBJ2-1, with TRBD2 as a possible D gene (6 bases). The germline CDR1 and CDR2 sequences are SQVTM and ANQGSEA. The CDR3 runs to 16 residues. V was clipped by 4 bases and J by 6 bases, with 22 bases between them. Written as DNA, the CDR3 is TGCAGCGTTGTGGGAGGAGGGGTATTAGGGCGCAATGAGCAGTTCTTC. This codes for CSVVGGGVLGRNEQFF.

This clone has a handful of counts. This chain uses TRBV6-5 with TRBJ2-1, with a tentative D call TRBD1 (5 bases). This CDR3 contains 13 residues. Per the germline V gene, CDR1 is MNHEY and CDR2 is SVGAGI. The germline V and J ends were trimmed by 2 bases and 7 bases, with 9 bases remaining between them. The CDR3 region has the DNA TGTGCCAGCAGTTACAGCAGGGTGAATGAGCAGTTCTTC. Amino acid sequence: CASSYSRVNEQFF.